This record concerns one T cell receptor beta chain sequence. The sample originates from a study of blood T cell repertoires in COVID-19. Clones were sequenced by immunoSEQ multiplex PCR, and TCRdb holds only the in-frame ones, with some missing. The sample has under 200,000 clones, around 84% seen once. V was cut by 4 bases and J by 4 bases, with 25 bases left in between. The CDR3 is 18 residues long. The V gene's germline CDR1 is LGHDT and CDR2 YNNKEL (reference sequence). The genes are TRBV3-1 (or the pseudogene TRBV3-2) and TRBJ1-2, with a weak D call TRBD1 (5 bases). This clonotype was obtained from a man aged 25-45 years with active or convalescent COVID-19. Sequencing input: peripheral blood. The chain's CDR3 is CASSPSGLRGAPGYGYTF. The CDR3 DNA is TGTGCCAGCAGCCCGTCTGGGTTAAGGGGCGCCCCCGGCTATGGCTACACCTTC.